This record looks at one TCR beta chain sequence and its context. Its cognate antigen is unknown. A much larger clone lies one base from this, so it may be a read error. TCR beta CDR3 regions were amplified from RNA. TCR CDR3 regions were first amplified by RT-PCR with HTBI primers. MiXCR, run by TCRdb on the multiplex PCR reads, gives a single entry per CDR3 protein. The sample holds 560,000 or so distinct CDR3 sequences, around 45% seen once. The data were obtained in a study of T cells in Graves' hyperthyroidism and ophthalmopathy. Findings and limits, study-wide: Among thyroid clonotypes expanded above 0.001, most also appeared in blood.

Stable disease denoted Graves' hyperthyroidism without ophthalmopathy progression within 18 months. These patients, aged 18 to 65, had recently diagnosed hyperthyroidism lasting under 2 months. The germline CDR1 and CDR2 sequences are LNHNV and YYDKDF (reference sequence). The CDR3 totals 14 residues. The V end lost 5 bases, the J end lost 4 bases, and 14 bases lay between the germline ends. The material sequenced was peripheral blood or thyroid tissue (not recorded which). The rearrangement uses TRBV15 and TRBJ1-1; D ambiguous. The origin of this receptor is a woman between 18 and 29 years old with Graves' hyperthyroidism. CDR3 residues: CATSVPGICTEAFF. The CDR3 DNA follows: TGTGCCACCAGCGTTCCGGGGATTTGCACTGAAGCTTTCTTT.